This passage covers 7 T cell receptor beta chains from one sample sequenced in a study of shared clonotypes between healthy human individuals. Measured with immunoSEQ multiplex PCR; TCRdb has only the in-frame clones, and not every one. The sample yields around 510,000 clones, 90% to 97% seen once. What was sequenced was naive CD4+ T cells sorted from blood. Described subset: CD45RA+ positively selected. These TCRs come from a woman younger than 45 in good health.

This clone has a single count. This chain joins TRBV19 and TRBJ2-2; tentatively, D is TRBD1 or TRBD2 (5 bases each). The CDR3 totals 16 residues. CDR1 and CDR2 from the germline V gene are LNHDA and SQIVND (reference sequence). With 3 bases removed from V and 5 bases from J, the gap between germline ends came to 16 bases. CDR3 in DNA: TGTGCCAGTAGTATCTTTGGGACCGGAGTGACCGGGGAGCTGTTTTTT. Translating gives CASSIFGTGVTGELFF. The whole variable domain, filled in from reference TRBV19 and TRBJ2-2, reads DGGITQSPKYLFRKEGQNVTLSCEQNLNHDAMYWYRQDPGQGLRLIYYSQIVNDFQKGDIAEGYSVSREKKESFPLTVTSAQKNPTAFYLCASSIFGTGVTGELFFGEGSRLTVL.

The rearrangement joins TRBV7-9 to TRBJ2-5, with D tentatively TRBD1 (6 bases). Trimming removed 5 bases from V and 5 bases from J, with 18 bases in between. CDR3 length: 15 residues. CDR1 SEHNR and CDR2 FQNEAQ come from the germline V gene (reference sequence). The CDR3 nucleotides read TGTGCCAGCAGCGGTGGACAGCGTGATCTCGAGACCCAGTACTTC. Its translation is CASSGGQRDLETQYF.

The CDR3 region has the DNA TGTGCCAGCAGCTCCGCGGCCGACAGAGGCGGGACCTACAATGAGCAGTTCTTC. Amino acids: CASSSAADRGGTYNEQFF. This chain connects TRBV7-2 to TRBJ2-1, with D perhaps TRBD2 (6 bases). V was shortened by 4 bases and J by 2 bases, with 21 bases between the two germline ends. CDR3 length equals 18 residues. The V gene's germline CDR1 is SGHTA and CDR2 FQGNSA.

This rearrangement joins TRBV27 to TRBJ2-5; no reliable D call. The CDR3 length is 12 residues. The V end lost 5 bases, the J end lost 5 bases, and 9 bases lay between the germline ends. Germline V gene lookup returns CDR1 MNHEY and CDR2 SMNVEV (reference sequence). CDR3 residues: CASSPGPETQYF. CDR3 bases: TGTGCCAGCAGTCCCGGCCCCGAGACCCAGTACTTC.

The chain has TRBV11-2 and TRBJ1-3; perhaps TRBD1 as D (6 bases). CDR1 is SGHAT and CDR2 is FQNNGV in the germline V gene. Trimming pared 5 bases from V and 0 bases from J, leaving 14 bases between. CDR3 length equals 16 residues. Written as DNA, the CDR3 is TGTGCCAGCAGCCCTAGGACAGTTCTCTCTGGAAACACCATATATTTT. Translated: CASSPRTVLSGNTIYF.

The CDR3: CAWSPNGKVIYNEQFF. In DNA, the CDR3 is TGTGCCTGGAGCCCCAACGGGAAGGTTATATACAATGAGCAGTTCTTC. The gene calls are TRBV30 and TRBJ2-1, with D possibly matching TRBD2 (5 bases). CDR1 and CDR2 from the germline V gene are GTSNPN and SVGIG (reference sequence). The CDR3 consists of 16 residues. V lost 3 bases, J lost 4 bases, and 19 bases lay in between.

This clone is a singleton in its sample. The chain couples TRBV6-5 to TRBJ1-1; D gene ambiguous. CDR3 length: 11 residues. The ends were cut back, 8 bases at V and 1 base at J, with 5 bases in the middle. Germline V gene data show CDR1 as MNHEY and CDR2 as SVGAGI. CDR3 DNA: TGTGCCAGCGGCGAGAACACTGAAGCTTTCTTT. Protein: CASGENTEAFF.